Listed below are T cell receptor beta chains from one sample, sequenced in a study of CD8 T cells in Susac syndrome. TCRdb re-derived calls from the immunoSEQ multiplex PCR reads in MiXCR, one entry per CDR3 protein. Among 150,000 to 200,000 distinct CDR3 sequences listed, approximately 94% were seen once. The sample taken for sequencing was CD4+ T cells from PBMCs. All receptors derive from a human donor with Susac syndrome. Each CDR3 is given with its conserved first and last residue. The D gene is left open where the match is weak. Part of the rows lack a size; the others show once, few, many or a class for expanded clones.

v_gene	abundance	j_gene	d_gene	CDR3nt	CDR3aa
TRBV11-2	few	TRBJ1-2	TRBD1	TGTGCCAGCAGTCGGGACAGGGATGGCTACACCTTC	CASSRDRDGYTF
TRBV12-3/TRBV12-4	once	TRBJ2-7	-	TGTGCCAGCAGTTTAGCGCACCCATCCGACGAGCAGTACTTC	CASSLAHPSDEQYF
TRBV7-9	-	TRBJ1-1	-	TGTGCCAGCAGTCTCGGGAAGGGTGAAGCTTTCTTT	CASSLGKGEAFF
TRBV29-1	-	TRBJ1-3	-	TGCAGCGTTGATGAGGGGACGAGCTCTGGAAACACCATATATTTT	CSVDEGTSSGNTIYF
TRBV29-1	-	TRBJ2-5	TRBD1	TGCAGCGTTCGGCCGGGACAGGGGCTCCAAGAGACCCAGTACTTC	CSVRPGQGLQETQYF
TRBV28	-	TRBJ1-5	-	TGTGCCAGCAGTTTAAGAGGGCCCCAGCATTTT	CASSLRGPQHF
TRBV29-1	once	TRBJ1-4	-	TGCAGCGCCTCCCTACAGGACAAAAAACTGTTTTTT	CSASLQDKKLFF
TRBV11-2	-	TRBJ2-3	-	TGTGCCAGCAGCCCTGTACGGTACACAGATACGCAGTATTTT	CASSPVRYTDTQYF
TRBV7-8	-	TRBJ2-5	-	TGTGCCAGCAGCTTACGAGGGGCGCATTCGGCCCAAGAGACCCAGTACTTC	CASSLRGAHSAQETQYF
TRBV9	-	TRBJ2-5	TRBD2	TGTGCCAGCAGCGTAGCTCCTAGCGGGAGCGTGGGAGTGGAGACCCAGTACTTC	CASSVAPSGSVGVETQYF
TRBV6-5	-	TRBJ2-7	-	TGTGCCAGCAGTTACCAAGGACGCTGGGAGCAGTACTTC	CASSYQGRWEQYF
TRBV5-1	-	TRBJ1-6	-	TGCGCCAGCAGCCCGAGGACCAGCGCGGGTTCACCCCTCCACTTT	CASSPRTSAGSPLHF
TRBV2	-	TRBJ2-3	-	TGTGCCAGCAGTGAAGCGGGAATAGCTACAGATACGCAGTATTTT	CASSEAGIATDTQYF
TRBV5-4	-	TRBJ2-3	-	TGTGCCAGCAGTATCGGGGCCCGGGCAGATACGCAGTATTTT	CASSIGARADTQYF
TRBV20-1	-	TRBJ2-5	TRBD2	TGCAGTGCTATCCGGACTAGCGGGGTGGAGACCCAGTACTTC	CSAIRTSGVETQYF
TRBV28	-	TRBJ2-5	-	TGTGCCAGCAGTTCCCGCTTTAGGCTGGTACAAGAGACCCAGTACTTC	CASSSRFRLVQETQYF
TRBV5-4	-	TRBJ2-3	-	TGTGCCAGCAGCTTGGATATGGAGAGCACAGATACGCAGTATTTT	CASSLDMESTDTQYF
TRBV29-1	-	TRBJ2-7	-	TGCAGCGTCTCGGGACAATCCTACGAGCAGTACTTC	CSVSGQSYEQYF
TRBV15	-	TRBJ2-7	-	TGTGCCACCATGCCCCGACTCGGCTACGAGCAGTACTTC	CATMPRLGYEQYF
TRBV9	-	TRBJ2-6	-	TGTGCCAGCAGCCCCCGACAGTTACTGGGGGCCAACGTCCTGACTTTC	CASSPRQLLGANVLTF
TRBV6-2/TRBV6-3	-	TRBJ2-2	-	TGTGCCAGCAGTTACAAGGGGAGTGTCGGGGAGCTGTTTTTT	CASSYKGSVGELFF
TRBV2	-	TRBJ2-1	-	TGTGCCAGCAGTGACCTCCAACGCGCTGAGCAGTTCTTC	CASSDLQRAEQFF
TRBV28	-	TRBJ2-7	-	TGTGCCAGCAGTTTATCGGGTCAGAATTCCTACGAGCAGTACTTC	CASSLSGQNSYEQYF
TRBV5-1	once	TRBJ1-1	-	TGCGCCAGCAGCTTGGAGTCCCAAGGTGACGCTTTCTTT	CASSLESQGDAFF
TRBV6-2/TRBV6-3	-	TRBJ2-1	-	TGTGCCAGCAGCTCCATCCTAGACAATGAGCAGTTCTTC	CASSSILDNEQFF
TRBV7-2	-	TRBJ2-3	-	TGTGCCAGCAGCTTAGCGCCCAGGTACACAGATACGCAGTATTTT	CASSLAPRYTDTQYF
TRBV4-3	-	TRBJ2-7	-	TGCGCCAGCAGCCAATTCCCTACGGGAGCCTACCCTTACGAGCAGTACTTC	CASSQFPTGAYPYEQYF
TRBV30	-	TRBJ2-7	-	TGTGCCTGGGGGAAAACCGGGACATGGGCCTACGAGCAGTACTTC	CAWGKTGTWAYEQYF
TRBV20-1	-	TRBJ2-5	-	TGCAGTGCCACAGGGAGTTTGGAGACCCAGTACTTC	CSATGSLETQYF
TRBV5-4	-	TRBJ2-1	TRBD1	TGTGCCAGCAGCCAACCGGGACAGGGGCTGAATGAGCAGTTCTTC	CASSQPGQGLNEQFF
TRBV10-3	-	TRBJ2-7	-	TGTGCCATCAGACTATCCGGGACCGGTTCCTACGAGCAGTACTTC	CAIRLSGTGSYEQYF
TRBV2	-	TRBJ1-5	-	TGTGCCAGCGTCAATGGAGCGTTCGGGGTTAGCAATCAGCCCCAGCATTTT	CASVNGAFGVSNQPQHF
TRBV28	-	TRBJ2-5	-	TGTGCCAGCAGTTTATTGGGAAACCACCAAGAGACCCAGTACTTC	CASSLLGNHQETQYF
TRBV9	-	TRBJ2-5	-	TGTGCCAGCAGCGTAGCGGCTAGCGGAGGGGGTTTCCAAGAGACCCAGTACTTC	CASSVAASGGGFQETQYF
TRBV6-6	-	TRBJ2-7	TRBD1	TGTGCCAGCAGTTTTCCGGGACAGTTCTACGAGCAGTACTTC	CASSFPGQFYEQYF
TRBV19	once	TRBJ2-1	TRBD2	TGTGCCAGTAGTGGTAGCGGGGGATACAATGAGCAGTTCTTC	CASSGSGGYNEQFF
TRBV6-6	-	TRBJ1-2	-	TGTGCCACCCAACAGGGAACCTATGGCTACACCTTC	CATQQGTYGYTF
TRBV20-1	-	TRBJ1-1	-	TGCAGTGCTTTCCTTATTTGGGGCACTGAAGCTTTCTTT	CSAFLIWGTEAFF
TRBV5-1	-	TRBJ2-5	-	TGCGCCAGCAGCCCAAGGTCCGATGCGGAGACCCAGTACTTC	CASSPRSDAETQYF
TRBV6-2/TRBV6-3	-	TRBJ2-6	-	TGTGCCAGCAGTTACTACCAGGGGAGGTCTGGGGCCAACGTCCTGACTTTC	CASSYYQGRSGANVLTF
TRBV5-1	-	TRBJ1-1	-	TGCGCCAGCAGCGCGGACCGAATCACTGAAGCTTTCTTT	CASSADRITEAFF
TRBV7-8	-	TRBJ2-5	-	TGTGCCAGCAGCTTAGCGCGGGCCCAGGGTCCCCAGTACTTC	CASSLARAQGPQYF
TRBV29-1	-	TRBJ2-7	-	TGCAGCGCTAATGGGGCTAATCGCTACGAGCAGTACTTC	CSANGANRYEQYF
TRBV20-1	-	TRBJ2-5	-	TGCAGTGCCTGCGTTGATAGCCACCAAGAGACCCAGTACTTC	CSACVDSHQETQYF
TRBV5-4	-	TRBJ2-3	-	TGTGCCAGCAAACGGGACTTCGCCACAGATACGCAGTATTTT	CASKRDFATDTQYF